This T cell receptor beta chain is from a study of blood T cell repertoires in COVID-19. V lost 3 bases, J lost 4 bases, and 9 bases lay in between. CDR3 size: 13 residues. Authors' data handling: Estimated nucleated cell counts came from reference gene primer amplification. The protocol was immunoSEQ multiplex PCR, while the TCRdb copy is restricted to in-frame clones and leaves out a portion. V, J and clone size were drawn from that table, and D and trimming were deduced from the DNA. This table has 80,000 or so clones, roughly 80% appearing once. The chain links TRBV12-3 or TRBV12-4 to TRBJ1-2; D not certain. This TCR derives from a woman between 65 and 79 years old with acute or convalescent COVID-19. What was sequenced was peripheral blood. In nucleotides, the CDR3 is TGTGCCAGCAGTTTTACAGCTACCTATGGCTACACCTTC. It is translated as CASSFTATYGYTF.